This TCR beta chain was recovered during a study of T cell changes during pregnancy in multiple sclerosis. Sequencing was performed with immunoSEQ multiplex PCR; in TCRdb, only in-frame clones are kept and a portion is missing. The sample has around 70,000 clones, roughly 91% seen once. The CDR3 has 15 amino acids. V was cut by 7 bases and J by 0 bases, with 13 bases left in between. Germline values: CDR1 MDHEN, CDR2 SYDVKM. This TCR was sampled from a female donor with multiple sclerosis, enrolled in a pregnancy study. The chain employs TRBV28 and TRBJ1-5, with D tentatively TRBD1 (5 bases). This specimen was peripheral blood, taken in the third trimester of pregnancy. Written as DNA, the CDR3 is TGTGCCAGCACCTTCAGGGTCTATAGCAATCAGCCCCAGCATTTT. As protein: CASTFRVYSNQPQHF.